The clone carrying this TCR beta chain was picked up many times. The authors prepared the TCRbeta library with unique molecular identifiers. TCRdb re-analysed the PCR reads in MiXCR, keeping a single row per CDR3 protein. The table shows 120,000 or so distinct CDR3 sequences, with about 9.3% occurring only once. This record comes from a study of T-cell reconstitution after alpha-beta-depleted transplantation in children. The length of the CDR3 is 16 residues. CDR1 is SGHRS, CDR2 YFSETQ, per germline. Trimming stripped 0 bases from V and 0 bases from J, with 13 bases between. The TCR comes from a human donor who donated a stem cell graft to a child with acute lymphoblastic leukemia. The J gene is TRBJ2-7, the V gene TRBV5-1; D possibly corresponds to TRBD2 (6 bases). Sequences were derived from PBMCs from the stem cell graft donor, sampled from the stem cell graft. In nucleotides, the CDR3 is TGCGCCAGCAGCTTGGAAAGGGGAGGCGCCTCCTACGAGCAGTACTTC. This codes for CASSLERGGASYEQYF. The complete variable domain, with remaining parts taken from reference TRBV5-1 and TRBJ2-7, reads KAGVTQTPRYLIKTRGQQVTLSCSPISGHRSVSWYQQTPGQGLQFLFEYFSETQRNKGNFPGRFSGRQFSNSRSEMNVSTLELGDSALYLCASSLERGGASYEQYFGPGTRLTVT.